This is a list of T cell receptor beta chains from one sample in a study of a mutant IDH1 vaccine in newly diagnosed glioma. Clones were sequenced by immunoSEQ multiplex PCR, and TCRdb holds only the in-frame ones, with some missing. The sample yields around 16,000 clones, nearly 97% seen once. Sequenced here: peripheral blood mononuclear cells (PBMCs), sampled from a glioma patient treated with radiotherapy, temozolomide or both. These receptor sequences come from a young woman with glioma. Some clones in this sample may be carry-over from other donors' samples. CDR3s leave out the opening cysteine and the closing phenylalanine or tryptophan. D genes are given only for firm matches. Size is omitted from some rows. Given values are once, few, many or a class for expanded clones.

j_gene,d_gene,v_gene,abundance,CDR3aa
TRBJ2-2,.,TRBV29-1,.,SVETLNTGELF
.,TRBD1,TRBV7-6,once,ASSLGGQGRSYEQY
TRBJ2-2,.,TRBV30,.,AWRGRELDTGELF
TRBJ2-3,TRBD1,TRBV19,.,ASADRGRDTQY
TRBJ2-3,TRBD2,TRBV7-2,.,ASSELAGGRGDTQY
TRBJ2-1,.,TRBV25-1,.,ASSEQLREQF
TRBJ1-6,TRBD1,TRBV9,.,ASSGQGSYNSPLH
TRBJ1-2,TRBD1,TRBV7-2,once,ASSLGQGLGYT
TRBJ2-7,TRBD2,TRBV23-1,.,ASSQSRLAGETYEQY
TRBJ2-1,.,TRBV30,once,AWKGVWNEQF
TRBJ1-1,.,TRBV14,.,ASSRDRTLGAF
TRBJ1-2,.,TRBV19,.,ASNPGGNGYT
TRBJ1-1,.,TRBV19,.,ASSHNLNTEAF
TRBJ1-1,.,TRBV30,.,AWSLSQGWGTEAF
TRBJ2-5,.,TRBV7-9,.,ASSLGQSQETQY
TRBJ2-4,.,TRBV18,.,ASSPSVAKNIQY
TRBJ2-3,TRBD2,TRBV6-5,.,ASSYSRAGTDTQY
TRBJ2-1,TRBD2,TRBV6-4,.,ASSDSGTSPAKQF
TRBJ2-1,.,TRBV6-5,.,ASSRRNEQF
TRBJ2-5,.,TRBV18,once,ASSELVRETQY
TRBJ2-5,.,TRBV11-3,.,ASSLDSETQY
TRBJ2-7,TRBD1,TRBV11-2,.,ASSLKRAGGFIYEQY
TRBJ2-5,.,TRBV6-5,.,ASSYTGGGQETQY